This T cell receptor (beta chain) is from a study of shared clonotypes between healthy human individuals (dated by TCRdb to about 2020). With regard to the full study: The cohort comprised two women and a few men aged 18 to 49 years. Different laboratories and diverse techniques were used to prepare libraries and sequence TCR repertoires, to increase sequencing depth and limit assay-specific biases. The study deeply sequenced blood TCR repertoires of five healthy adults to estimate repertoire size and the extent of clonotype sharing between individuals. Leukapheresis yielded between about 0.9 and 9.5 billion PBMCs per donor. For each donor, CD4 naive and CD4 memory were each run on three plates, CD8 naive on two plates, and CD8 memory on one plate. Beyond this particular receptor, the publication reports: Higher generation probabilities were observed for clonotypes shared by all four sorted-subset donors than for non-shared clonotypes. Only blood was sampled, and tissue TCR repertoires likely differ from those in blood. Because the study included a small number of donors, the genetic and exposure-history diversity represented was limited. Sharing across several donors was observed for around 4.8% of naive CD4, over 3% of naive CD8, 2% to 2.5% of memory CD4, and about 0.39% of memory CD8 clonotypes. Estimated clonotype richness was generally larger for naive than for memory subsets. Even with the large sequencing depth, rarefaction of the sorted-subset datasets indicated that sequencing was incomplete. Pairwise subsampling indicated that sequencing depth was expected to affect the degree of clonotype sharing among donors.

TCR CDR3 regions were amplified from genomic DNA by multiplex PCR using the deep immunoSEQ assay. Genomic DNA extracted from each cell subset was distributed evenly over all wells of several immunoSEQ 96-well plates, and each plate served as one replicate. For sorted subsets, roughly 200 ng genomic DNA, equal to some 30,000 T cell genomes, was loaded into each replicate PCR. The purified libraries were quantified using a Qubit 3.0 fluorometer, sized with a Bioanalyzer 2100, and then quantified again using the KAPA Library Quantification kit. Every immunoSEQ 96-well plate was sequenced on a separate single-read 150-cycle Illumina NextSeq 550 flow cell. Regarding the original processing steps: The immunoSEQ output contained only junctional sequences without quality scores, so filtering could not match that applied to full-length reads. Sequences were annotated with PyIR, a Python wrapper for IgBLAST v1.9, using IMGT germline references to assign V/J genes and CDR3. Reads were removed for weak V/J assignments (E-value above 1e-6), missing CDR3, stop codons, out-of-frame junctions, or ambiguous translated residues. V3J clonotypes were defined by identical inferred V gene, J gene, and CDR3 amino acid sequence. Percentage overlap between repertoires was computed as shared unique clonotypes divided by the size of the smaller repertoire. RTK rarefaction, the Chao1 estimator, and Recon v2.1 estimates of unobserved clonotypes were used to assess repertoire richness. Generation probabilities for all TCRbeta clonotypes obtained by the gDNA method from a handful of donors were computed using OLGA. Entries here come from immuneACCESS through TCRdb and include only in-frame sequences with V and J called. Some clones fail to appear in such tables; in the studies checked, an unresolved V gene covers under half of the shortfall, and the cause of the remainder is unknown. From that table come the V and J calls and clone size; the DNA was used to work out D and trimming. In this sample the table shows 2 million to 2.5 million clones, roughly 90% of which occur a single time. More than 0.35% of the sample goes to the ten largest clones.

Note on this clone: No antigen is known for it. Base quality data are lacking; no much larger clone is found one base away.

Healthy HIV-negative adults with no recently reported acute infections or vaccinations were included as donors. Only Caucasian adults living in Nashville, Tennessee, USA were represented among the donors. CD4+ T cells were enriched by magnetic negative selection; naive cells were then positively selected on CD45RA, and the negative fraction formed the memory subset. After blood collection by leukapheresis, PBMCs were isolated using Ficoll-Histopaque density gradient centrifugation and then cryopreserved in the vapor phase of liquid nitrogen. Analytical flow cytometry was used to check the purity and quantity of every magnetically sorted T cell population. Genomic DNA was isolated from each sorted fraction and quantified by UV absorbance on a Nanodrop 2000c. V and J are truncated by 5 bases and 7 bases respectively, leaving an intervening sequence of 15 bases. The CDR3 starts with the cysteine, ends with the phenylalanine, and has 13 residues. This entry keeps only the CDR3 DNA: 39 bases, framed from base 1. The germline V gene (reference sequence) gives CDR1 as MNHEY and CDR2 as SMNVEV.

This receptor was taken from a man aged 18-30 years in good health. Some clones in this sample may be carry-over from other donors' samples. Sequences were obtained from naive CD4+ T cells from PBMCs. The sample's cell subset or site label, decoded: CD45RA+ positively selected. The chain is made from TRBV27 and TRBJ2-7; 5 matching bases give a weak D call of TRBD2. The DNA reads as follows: TGTGCCAGCAGTCGGGCGGTACTAGGGGAGCAGTACTTC. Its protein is CASSRAVLGEQYF.